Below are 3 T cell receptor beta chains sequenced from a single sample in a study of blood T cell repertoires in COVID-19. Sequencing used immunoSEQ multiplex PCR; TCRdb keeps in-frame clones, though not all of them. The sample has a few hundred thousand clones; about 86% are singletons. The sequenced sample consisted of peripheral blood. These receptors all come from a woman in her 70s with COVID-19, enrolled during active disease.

In nucleotides, the CDR3 is TGTGCCAGCAGCCAAGGGGACAGTCGGGAGCTGTTTTTT. Translation: CASSQGDSRELFF. The chain recombines TRBV4-2 with TRBJ2-2; 7 bases align to TRBD1. Germline V gives CDR1 LGHNA, CDR2 YNFKEQ. V lost 1 base to trimming and J lost 9 bases; unmatched junction nucleotides: 2. The CDR3 totals 13 residues.

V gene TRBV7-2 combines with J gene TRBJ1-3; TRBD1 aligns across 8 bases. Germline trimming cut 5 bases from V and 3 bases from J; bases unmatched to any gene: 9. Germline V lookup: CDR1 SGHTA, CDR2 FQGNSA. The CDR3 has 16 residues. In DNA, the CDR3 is TGTGCCAGCAGCCCCGCAGGGGGCGCGAGTGGAAACACCATATATTTT. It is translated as CASSPAGGASGNTIYF.

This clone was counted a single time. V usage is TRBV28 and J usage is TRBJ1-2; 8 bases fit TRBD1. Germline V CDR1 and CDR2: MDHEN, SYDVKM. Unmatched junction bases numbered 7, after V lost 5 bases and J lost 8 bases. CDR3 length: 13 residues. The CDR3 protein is CASSPGTGKGYTF. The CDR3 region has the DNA TGTGCCAGCAGTCCGGGGACAGGAAAAGGCTACACCTTC.